A single sample gave rise to the 14 T cell receptor beta chains below, sequenced in a study of patients and donors after allogeneic stem cell transplantation. TCRdb ran MiXCR on the RT-PCR reads and lists one entry per CDR3 protein. Altogether about a million distinct CDR3 sequences are present, more than 15% being singletons, with the ten largest covering roughly 6%. Sequencing was done on a sample of blood, either unsorted or a sorted T cell fraction (not recorded which). These receptor sequences come from a human donor who was either an allogeneic HSCT recipient or a stem cell or donor lymphocyte infusion donor (not recorded which). It is not recorded whose cells these are; they may come from a transplant donor.

This clonotype was seen a few times. The genes are TRBV7-7 and TRBJ2-1; the D is unclear. The CDR3 is 13 amino acids. The V and J ends lost 2 bases and 8 bases respectively, with 10 bases between them. Germline-derived CDR1 and CDR2 are SSHAT and FNYEAQ (reference sequence). The CDR3: CASSLTVPDEQFF. In DNA, the CDR3 is TGTGCCAGCAGCTTAACCGTTCCCGATGAGCAGTTCTTC.

This clonotype was seen only a few times. The chain joins TRBV20-1 to TRBJ2-7; the D gene could be TRBD1 or TRBD2 (6 bases each). This CDR3 contains 15 residues. Germline V gene sequence: CDR1 DFQATT, CDR2 SNEGSKA (reference sequence). The V gene lost 3 bases and the J gene lost 0 bases, with 15 bases spanning the gap. The CDR3 loop is CSASPTRGVSYEQYF. The CDR3 DNA follows: TGCAGTGCTAGCCCTACTAGGGGGGTCTCCTACGAGCAGTACTTC.

The rearrangement links TRBV11-2 to TRBJ2-5, with 7 bases fitting TRBD1. V shed 4 bases and J 5 bases; nucleotides not matched to a gene: 13. Germline values: CDR1 SGHAT, CDR2 FQNNGV. CDR3 length: 16 residues. The CDR3 protein is CASSSIRDRVLETQYF. The CDR3 DNA sequence: TGTGCCAGCAGCTCTATCCGGGACAGAGTCCTGGAGACCCAGTACTTC.

This clonotype has only a few counts. This chain links TRBV12-3 or TRBV12-4 with TRBJ2-1; 9 positions match TRBD2. With V trimmed by 1 base and J by 1 base, 8 bases remained unmatched. CDR3 length equals 18 residues. In DNA, the CDR3 is TGTGCCAGCAGTTTAGTTGCTAGCGGGGTATCATCCTACAATGAGCAGTTCTTC. This gives the protein CASSLVASGVSSYNEQFF.

This clonotype was counted many times. In nucleotides, the CDR3 is TGTGCCAGCAGCTCAGGGGCACCACCTCTTAATAGCAATCAGCCCCAGCATTTT. Protein: CASSSGAPPLNSNQPQHF. V and J are TRBV6-1 and TRBJ1-5, with D perhaps matching TRBD1 (6 bases). The CDR3 length is 18 residues. Trimming shortened V by 6 bases and J by 0 bases, and 21 bases separated the two germline ends. From germline, CDR1 is MNHNS and CDR2 SASEGT.

The chain joins TRBV5-1 to TRBJ2-2; 9 positions match TRBD1. Germline V gives CDR1 SGHRS, CDR2 YFSETQ. Germline trimming cut 5 bases from V and 6 bases from J; bases unmatched to any gene: 8. This CDR3 is built from 15 residues. The CDR3 protein is CASSRTGGDSGELFF. The CDR3 DNA sequence: TGCGCCAGCAGTCGTACAGGGGGCGATTCCGGGGAGCTGTTTTTT. Based on the CDR3 plus reference TRBV5-1 and TRBJ2-2, the full variable domain is KAGVTQTPRYLIKTRGQQVTLSCSPISGHRSVSWYQQTPGQGLQFLFEYFSETQRNKGNFPGRFSGRQFSNSRSEMNVSTLELGDSALYLCASSRTGGDSGELFFGEGSRLTVL.

J is TRBJ1-5 and V is TRBV2, with TRBD1 as a possible D gene (5 bases). The V gene's germline CDR1 is SNHLY and CDR2 FYNNEI. The CDR3 is 13 amino acids. The V end was cut by 8 bases, the J end by 6 bases, with 14 bases between. CDR3 amino acids: CASGDPVGQPQHF. As DNA, the CDR3 is TGTGCCAGCGGGGACCCGGTGGGTCAGCCCCAGCATTTT.

This clonotype occurred a few times. The chain employs TRBV5-1 and TRBJ2-1; D uncertain. Germline CDR1 reads SGHRS; CDR2 reads YFSETQ. The V end lost 4 bases, the J end lost 0 bases, and 11 bases lay between the germline ends. The CDR3 runs 15 residues. The DNA for the CDR3 is TGCGCCAGCAGCAAAATCAAGAGCTCCTACAATGAGCAGTTCTTC. The encoded protein is CASSKIKSSYNEQFF.

The chain couples TRBV7-3 to TRBJ2-3; D unresolved. Trimming cost V 3 bases and J 4 bases, with 11 bases left between them. The CDR3 contains 14 residues. Germline-derived CDR1 and CDR2 are SGHTA and FQGTGA. The DNA for the CDR3 is TGTGCCAGCAGCTTCTCAGGAGTTGCAGATACGCAGTATTTT. It translates to CASSFSGVADTQYF. The full variable domain, its missing parts supplied by reference TRBV7-3 and TRBJ2-3, is GAGVSQTPSNKVTEKGKYVELRCDPISGHTALYWYRQSLGQGPEFLIYFQGTGAADDSGLPNDRFFAVRPEGSVSTLKIQRTERGDSAVYLCASSFSGVADTQYFGPGTRLTVL.

The DNA of the CDR3 is TGTGCCAGCCTCCCAGACAACCAAGAGACCCAGTACTTC. Amino acid sequence: CASLPDNQETQYF. The J gene is TRBJ2-5, the V gene TRBV10-3, with D unresolved. The ends were cut back, 10 bases at V and 0 bases at J, with 12 bases in the middle. Germline loops: CDR1 ENHRY, CDR2 SYGVKD. CDR3 length equals 13 residues.

This chain uses TRBV4-1 with TRBJ1-5; TRBD1 aligns across 9 bases. Germline loops: CDR1 MGHRA, CDR2 YSYEKL. V gave up 2 bases and J gave up 1 base; unmatched junction bases: 6. This CDR3 comprises 17 residues. CDR3 loop: CASSQTGGSSSNQPQHF. CDR3 bases: TGCGCCAGCAGCCAAACAGGGGGCTCTAGCAGCAATCAGCCCCAGCATTTT.

This chain joins TRBV19 and TRBJ2-1; D is undetermined. Deletions cut 4 bases from V and 2 bases from J, with 12 bases between. The CDR3 length is 15 residues. In germline, CDR1 is LNHDA, CDR2 SQIVND (reference sequence). The CDR3 is CASSSLEVPYNEQFF. The CDR3 coding sequence is TGTGCCAGTAGTAGCCTCGAGGTCCCCTACAATGAGCAGTTCTTC.

The chain couples TRBV12-3 or TRBV12-4 to TRBJ2-6, with a possible D match to TRBD1 (6 bases). This CDR3 is 14 amino acids long. V lost 5 bases to trimming and J lost 12 bases, with 17 bases between them. DNA of the CDR3: TGTGCCAGCAGTCGGCAGGGGTTGATAAGCGTCCTGACTTTC. Protein: CASSRQGLISVLTF.

V and J are TRBV7-6 and TRBJ2-7; 8 positions agree with TRBD1. CDR1 is SGHVS, CDR2 FNYEAQ, per germline. The CDR3 extends over 14 amino acids. Unmatched junction bases numbered 5, after V lost 2 bases and J lost 5 bases. The CDR3, as DNA: TGTGCCAGCAGCTTATCGCAGGGGGCGAACGAGCAGTACTTC. Amino acid sequence: CASSLSQGANEQYF.